This paragraph covers one T cell receptor (beta chain) sequence. The data are from a study of T cell changes during pregnancy in multiple sclerosis. Measured with immunoSEQ multiplex PCR; TCRdb has only the in-frame clones, and not every one. The repertoire holds roughly 43,000 clones, 80% to 90% seen once, with approximately 1.2% in the top ten. Germline V gene data show CDR1 as MNHEY and CDR2 as SVGAGI. The CDR3 spans 13 residues. Trimming cost V 2 bases and J 3 bases, with 7 bases left between them. The chain carries TRBV6-5 and TRBJ2-5; perhaps TRBD2 as D (6 bases). The specimen comprised CD4+ T cells from peripheral blood mononuclear cells, sampled after pregnancy. The receptor was derived from a female donor with multiple sclerosis, enrolled in a pregnancy study. CDR3 DNA sequence: TGTGCCAGCAGTTACGGGGGGAAAGAGACCCAGTACTTC. Translation gives CASSYGGKETQYF.